This T cell receptor (beta chain) derives from a study of blood T cell repertoires in COVID-19 (TCRdb year 2020). Turning to the overall study: Samples from collaborators originated in the United States, Italy and Spain and spanned both the acute and convalescent phases of COVID-19. A freely available public database, intended as a resource for researchers studying the immune response to SARS-CoV-2, is where the repertoires were released. The material from the prospective study consisted of cDNA or gDNA derived from T cells, B-cell-depleted T cells, or PBMCs. Subjects who had been exposed to COVID-19, were actively infected with it, or had recovered from it provided the deeply sampled blood TCRbeta repertoires that made up the dataset. Nearly every sample came with metadata listing a de-identified subject ID, COVID-19 status, age in years and sex. Samples came from the ongoing ImmuneRACE study (first 160 participants) plus 1,254 subjects from 6 global collaborators. Where HLA class I and class II types were available, the types were taken from metadata supplied by the sample provider, not from assay-based typing. The paper as a whole reports these results and caveats: How much clinical and demographic metadata was included differed by source and by participant, and the metadata was provided uncurated.

The immunoSEQ Assay, a bias-controlled multiplex PCR, was used to amplify TCRbeta CDR3 regions from genomic DNA. From the authors' description of their analysis: The number of nucleated cells in each sample was estimated by amplification of reference gene primers within the assay. Sequence reads were collapsed and filtered to measure the absolute abundance of every unique TCRbeta CDR3 rearrangement. Productive Simpson clonality was computed per sample as the square root of Simpson's diversity index over productive rearrangements. As stored in TCRdb, this immuneACCESS dataset retains in-frame rearrangements with V and J assigned. A fraction of the clones does not appear; measured against another copy, unresolved V genes explain less than half of the discrepancy, and the remainder lacks a known reason. For V, J and clone size, that table is used; D and trimming come from the DNA. The sample yields fewer than 200,000 clones; about 88% were counted once. Roughly 8.9% of the sample belongs to the ten largest clones.

Via the germline V gene, CDR1 is MDHEN and CDR2 SYDVKM. The CDR3 contains 11 residues, cysteine and phenylalanine counted. The DNA shown is the 33-base CDR3, in frame from base 1. V gives up 3 bases and J gives up 8 bases, and the segment between their germline ends measures 5 bases. Participants in the prospective study were aged roughly 18 to 89 years, lived in 24 United States geographic areas, and enrolled through a virtual design. In the prospective study, participants were assigned to cohorts based on the clinical history participants reported in a screening survey and a study questionnaire. Recovered participants in ImmuneRACE Cohort 3 were defined as having two consecutive negative NP/OP PCR tests, clearance from a healthcare professional, or resolution of symptoms. In the prospective study, whole blood, serum and a nasopharyngeal or oropharyngeal swab were collected from each participant by mobile phlebotomists. Participants in the prospective study had the option to provide additional blood draws and questionnaires over a roughly 2-month period. Prospective study blood samples were shipped either frozen or at room temperature before DNA extraction.

About this clone: Which antigen it targets is not known. No much larger clonotype is one base removed from it; base qualities were not supplied.

This receptor was taken from a woman aged 18-35 years who had recovered from COVID-19. The chain couples TRBV28 to TRBJ2-1; 5 matching bases give a weak D call of TRBD1. The specimen was PBMCs or T cells enriched from blood (not recorded which). The DNA reads TGTGCCAGCAGTTTGGGGCATGAGCAGTTCTTC. The encoded protein is CASSLGHEQFF.